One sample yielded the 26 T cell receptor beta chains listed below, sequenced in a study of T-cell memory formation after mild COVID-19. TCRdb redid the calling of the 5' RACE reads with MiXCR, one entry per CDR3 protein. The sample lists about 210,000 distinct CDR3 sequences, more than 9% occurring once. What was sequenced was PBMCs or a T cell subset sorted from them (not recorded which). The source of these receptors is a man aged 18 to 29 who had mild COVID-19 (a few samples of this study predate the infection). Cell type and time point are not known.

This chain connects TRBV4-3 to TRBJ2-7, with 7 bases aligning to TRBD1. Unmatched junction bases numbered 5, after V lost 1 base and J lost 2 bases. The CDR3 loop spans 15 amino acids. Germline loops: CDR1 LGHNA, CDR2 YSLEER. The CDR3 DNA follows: TGCGCCAGCAGCCAAGTGAGGCAGGGGGCCTACGAGCAGTACTTC. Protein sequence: CASSQVRQGAYEQYF.

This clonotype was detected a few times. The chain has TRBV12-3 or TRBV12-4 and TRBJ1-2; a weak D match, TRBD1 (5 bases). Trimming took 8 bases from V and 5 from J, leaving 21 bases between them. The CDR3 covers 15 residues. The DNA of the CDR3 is TGTGCCAGCGGTCCCAGACGGGGGGGAATTTATGGCTACACCTTC. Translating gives CASGPRRGGIYGYTF.

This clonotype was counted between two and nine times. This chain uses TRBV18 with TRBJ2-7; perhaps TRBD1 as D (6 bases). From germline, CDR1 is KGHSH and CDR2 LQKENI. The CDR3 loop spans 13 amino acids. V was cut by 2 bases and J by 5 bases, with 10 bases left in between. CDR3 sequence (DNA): TGTGCCAGCTCACCAGGGCAGGGGCACGAGCAGTACGTC. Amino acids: CASSPGQGHEQYV.

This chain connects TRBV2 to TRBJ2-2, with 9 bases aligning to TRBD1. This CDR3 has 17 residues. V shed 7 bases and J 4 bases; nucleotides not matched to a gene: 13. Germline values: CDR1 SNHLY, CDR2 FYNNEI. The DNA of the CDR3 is TGTGCCAGCACGGACAGGGGTCGCCCCTCGCCCACCGGGGAGCTGTTTTTT. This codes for CASTDRGRPSPTGELFF.

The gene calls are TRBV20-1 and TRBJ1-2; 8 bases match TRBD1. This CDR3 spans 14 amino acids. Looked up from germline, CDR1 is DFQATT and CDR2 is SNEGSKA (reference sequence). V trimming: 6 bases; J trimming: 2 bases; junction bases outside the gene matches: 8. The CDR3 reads CSANHQGANYGYTF. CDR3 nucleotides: TGCAGTGCAAACCATCAGGGGGCCAACTATGGCTACACCTTC.

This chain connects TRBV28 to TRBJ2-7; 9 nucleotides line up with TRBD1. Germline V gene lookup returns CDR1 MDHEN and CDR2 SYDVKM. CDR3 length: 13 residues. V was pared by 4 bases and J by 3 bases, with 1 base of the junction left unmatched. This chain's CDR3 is CASSSGQGYEQYV. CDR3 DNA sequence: TGTGCCAGCAGTTCGGGACAGGGCTACGAGCAGTACGTC.

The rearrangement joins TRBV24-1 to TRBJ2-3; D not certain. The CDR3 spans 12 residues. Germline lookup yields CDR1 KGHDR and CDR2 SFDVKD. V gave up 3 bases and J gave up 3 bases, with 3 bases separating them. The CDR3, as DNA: TGTGCCACCAGTGATGTGACAGATACGCAGTATTTT. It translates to CATSDVTDTQYF.

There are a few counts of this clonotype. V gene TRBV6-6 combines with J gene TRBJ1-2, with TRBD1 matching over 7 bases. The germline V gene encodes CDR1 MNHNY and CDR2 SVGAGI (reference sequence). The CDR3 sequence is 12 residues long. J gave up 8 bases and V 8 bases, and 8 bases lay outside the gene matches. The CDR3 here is CASGQASGGYTF. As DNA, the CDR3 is TGTGCCAGCGGACAGGCCAGCGGGGGCTACACCTTC.

The CDR3 nucleotides read TGTGCCAGCAGCCCAGCTCAGGGGGGGACAGACTACGAGCAGTACTTC. Translating it yields CASSPAQGGTDYEQYF. This chain links TRBV9 with TRBJ2-7; D tentatively reads TRBD1 or TRBD2 (7 bases each). The CDR3 extends over 16 amino acids. Germline CDR1 and CDR2: SGDLS and YYNGEE. Trimming removed 4 bases from V and 3 bases from J, with 20 bases in between.

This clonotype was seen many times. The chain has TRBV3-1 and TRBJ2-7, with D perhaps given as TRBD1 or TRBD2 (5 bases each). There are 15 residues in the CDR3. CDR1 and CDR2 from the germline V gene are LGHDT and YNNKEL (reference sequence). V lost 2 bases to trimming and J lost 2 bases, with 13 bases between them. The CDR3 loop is CASSQTRGDTYEQYF. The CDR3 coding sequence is TGTGCCAGCAGCCAAACGAGGGGAGATACCTACGAGCAGTACTTC.

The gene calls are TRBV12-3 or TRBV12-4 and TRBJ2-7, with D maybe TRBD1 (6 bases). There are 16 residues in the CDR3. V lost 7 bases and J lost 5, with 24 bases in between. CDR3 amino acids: CASTVGGSTGRDEQYF. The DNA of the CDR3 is TGTGCCAGCACCGTTGGGGGCTCGACCGGGCGTGACGAGCAGTACTTC.

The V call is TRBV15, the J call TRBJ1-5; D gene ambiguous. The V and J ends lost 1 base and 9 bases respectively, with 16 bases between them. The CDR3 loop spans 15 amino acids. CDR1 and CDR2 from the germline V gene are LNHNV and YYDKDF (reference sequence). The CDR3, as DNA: TGTGCCACCAGCAGAGGGGTGGCGGATAGTTGGCCCCAGCATTTT. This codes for CATSRGVADSWPQHF.

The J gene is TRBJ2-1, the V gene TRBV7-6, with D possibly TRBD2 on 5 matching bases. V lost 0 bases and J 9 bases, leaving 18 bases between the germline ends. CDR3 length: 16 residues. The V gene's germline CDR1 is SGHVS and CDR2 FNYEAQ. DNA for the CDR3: TGTGCCAGCAGCTTAGCCGGAGGCCCGACCTCGGGTGAGCAGTTCTTC. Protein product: CASSLAGGPTSGEQFF.

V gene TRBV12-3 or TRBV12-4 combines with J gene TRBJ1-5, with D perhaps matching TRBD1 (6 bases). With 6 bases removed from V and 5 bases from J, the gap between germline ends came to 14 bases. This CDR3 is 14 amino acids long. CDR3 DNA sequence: TGTGCCAGCAGGAGCTCCAGGGGCGATCAGCCCCAGCATTTT. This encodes CASRSSRGDQPQHF.

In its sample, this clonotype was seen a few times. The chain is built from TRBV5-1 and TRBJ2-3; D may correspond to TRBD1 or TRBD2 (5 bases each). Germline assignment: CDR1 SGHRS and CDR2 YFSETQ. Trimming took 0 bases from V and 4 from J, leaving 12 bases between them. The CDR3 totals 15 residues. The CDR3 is CASSLATGPADTQYF. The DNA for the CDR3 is TGCGCCAGCAGCTTGGCCACGGGGCCCGCAGATACGCAGTATTTT.

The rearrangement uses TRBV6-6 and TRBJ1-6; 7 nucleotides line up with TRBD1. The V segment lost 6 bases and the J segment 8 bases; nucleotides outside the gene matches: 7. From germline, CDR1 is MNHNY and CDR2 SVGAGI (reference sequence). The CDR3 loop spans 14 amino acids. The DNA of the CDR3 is TGTGCCAGCAGCCGTGACAGGGAAGATTCACCCCTCCACTTT. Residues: CASSRDREDSPLHF.

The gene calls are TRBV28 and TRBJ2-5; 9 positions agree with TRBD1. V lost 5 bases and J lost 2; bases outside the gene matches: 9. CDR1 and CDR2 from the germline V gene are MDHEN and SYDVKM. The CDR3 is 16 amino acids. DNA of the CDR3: TGTGCCAGCAGTACCCCCGGACAGGGGCGACAAGAGACCCAGTACTTC. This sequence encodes CASSTPGQGRQETQYF.

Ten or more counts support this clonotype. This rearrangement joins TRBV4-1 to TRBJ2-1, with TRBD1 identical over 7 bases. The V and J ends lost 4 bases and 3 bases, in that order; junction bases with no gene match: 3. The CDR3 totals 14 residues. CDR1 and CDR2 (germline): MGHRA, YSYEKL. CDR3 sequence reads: CASSRGGHYNEQFF. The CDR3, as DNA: TGCGCCAGCAGCCGAGGGGGCCACTACAATGAGCAGTTCTTC.

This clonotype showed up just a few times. In nucleotides, the CDR3 is TGTGCCAGCAGCGTTGTAAGTGAGCAGTACTTC. It specifies CASSVVSEQYF. This sequence joins TRBV12-3 or TRBV12-4 and TRBJ2-7, with D unresolved. The CDR3 is 11 amino acids. Trimming removed 6 bases from V and 7 bases from J, with 10 bases in between.

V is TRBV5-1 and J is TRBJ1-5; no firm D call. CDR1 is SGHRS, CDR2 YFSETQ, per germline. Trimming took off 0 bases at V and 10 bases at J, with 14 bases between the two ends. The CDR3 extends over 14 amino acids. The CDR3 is CASSLGPGIIPQHF. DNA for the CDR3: TGCGCCAGCAGCTTGGGGCCAGGTATCATCCCCCAGCATTTT. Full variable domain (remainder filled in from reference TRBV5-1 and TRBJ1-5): KAGVTQTPRYLIKTRGQQVTLSCSPISGHRSVSWYQQTPGQGLQFLFEYFSETQRNKGNFPGRFSGRQFSNSRSEMNVSTLELGDSALYLCASSLGPGIIPQHFGDGTRLSIL.

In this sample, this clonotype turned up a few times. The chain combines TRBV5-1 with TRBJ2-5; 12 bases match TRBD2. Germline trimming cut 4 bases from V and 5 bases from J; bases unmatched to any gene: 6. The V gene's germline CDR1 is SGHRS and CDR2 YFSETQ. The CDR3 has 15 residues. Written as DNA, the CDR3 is TGCGCCAGCAGCCCCGGACTAGCGGGGCGGGAGACCCAGTACTTC. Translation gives CASSPGLAGRETQYF.

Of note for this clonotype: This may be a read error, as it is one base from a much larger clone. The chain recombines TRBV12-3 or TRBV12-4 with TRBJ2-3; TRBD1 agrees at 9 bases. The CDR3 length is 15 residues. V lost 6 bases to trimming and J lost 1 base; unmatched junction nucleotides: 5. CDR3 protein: CASSPWTGGTDTQYF. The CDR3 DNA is TGTGCCAGCAGCCCCTGGACAGGGGGCACAGATACGCAGTATTTT.

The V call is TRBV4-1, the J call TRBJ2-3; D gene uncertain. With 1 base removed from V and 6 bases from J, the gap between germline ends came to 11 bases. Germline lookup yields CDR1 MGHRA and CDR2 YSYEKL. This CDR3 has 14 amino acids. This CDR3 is CASSQGPIGDTQYF. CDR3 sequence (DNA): TGCGCCAGCAGCCAAGGTCCCATTGGGGATACGCAGTATTTT.

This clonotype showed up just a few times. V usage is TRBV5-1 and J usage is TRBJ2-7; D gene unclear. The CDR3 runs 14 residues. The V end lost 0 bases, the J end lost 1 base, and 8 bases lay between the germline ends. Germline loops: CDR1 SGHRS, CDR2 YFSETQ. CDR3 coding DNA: TGCGCCAGCAGCTTGGGAGACACATCCTACGAGCAGTACTTC. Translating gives CASSLGDTSYEQYF.

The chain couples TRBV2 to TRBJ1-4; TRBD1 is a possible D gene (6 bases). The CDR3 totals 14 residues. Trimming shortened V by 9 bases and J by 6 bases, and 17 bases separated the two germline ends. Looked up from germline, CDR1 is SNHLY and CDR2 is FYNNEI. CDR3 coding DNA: TGTGCCAGTCTAAGAGGGACAAGGCATGAAAAACTGTTTTTT. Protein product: CASLRGTRHEKLFF.

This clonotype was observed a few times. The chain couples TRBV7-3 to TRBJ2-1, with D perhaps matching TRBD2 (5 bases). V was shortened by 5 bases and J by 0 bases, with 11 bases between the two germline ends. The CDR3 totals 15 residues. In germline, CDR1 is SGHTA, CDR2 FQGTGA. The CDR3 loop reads CASSIDYSSYNEQFF. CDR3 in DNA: TGTGCCAGCAGCATCGACTACTCCTCCTACAATGAGCAGTTCTTC.